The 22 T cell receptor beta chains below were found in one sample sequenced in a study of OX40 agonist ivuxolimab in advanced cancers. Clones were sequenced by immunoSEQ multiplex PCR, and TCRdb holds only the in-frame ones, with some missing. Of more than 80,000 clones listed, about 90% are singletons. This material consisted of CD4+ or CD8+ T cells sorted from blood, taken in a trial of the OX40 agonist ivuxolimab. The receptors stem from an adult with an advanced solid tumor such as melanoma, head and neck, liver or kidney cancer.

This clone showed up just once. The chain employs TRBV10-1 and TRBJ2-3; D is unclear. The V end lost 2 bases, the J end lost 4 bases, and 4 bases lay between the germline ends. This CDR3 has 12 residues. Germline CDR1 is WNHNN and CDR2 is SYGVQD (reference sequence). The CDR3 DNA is TGCGCCAGCAGTGAGGACCCAGATACGCAGTATTTT. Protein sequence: CASSEDPDTQYF.

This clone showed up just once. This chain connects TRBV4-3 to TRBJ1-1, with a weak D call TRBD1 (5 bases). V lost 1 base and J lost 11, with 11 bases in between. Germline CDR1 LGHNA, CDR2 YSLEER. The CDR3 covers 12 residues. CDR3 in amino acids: CASSQGNYRAFF. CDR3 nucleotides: TGCGCCAGCAGCCAAGGAAATTACAGGGCTTTCTTT.

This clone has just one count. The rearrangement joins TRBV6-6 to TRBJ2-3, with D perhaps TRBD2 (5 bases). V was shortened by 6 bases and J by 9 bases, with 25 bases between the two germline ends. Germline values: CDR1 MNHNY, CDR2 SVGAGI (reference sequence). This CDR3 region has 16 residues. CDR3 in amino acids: CASSQGGGALLETQYF. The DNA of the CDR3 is TGTGCCAGCAGCCAAGGAGGAGGCGCCCTGCTTGAGACGCAGTATTTT.

The CDR3 loop reads CAWTLLGAGSTDTQYF. CDR3 coding DNA: TGTGCCTGGACCCTTTTGGGAGCGGGCAGCACAGATACGCAGTATTTT. The V gene is TRBV30, the J gene TRBJ2-3; weak D call: TRBD2 (6 bases). There are 16 residues in the CDR3. Trimming took off 4 bases at V and 0 bases at J, with 17 bases between the two ends. CDR1 GTSNPN and CDR2 SVGIG come from the germline V gene (reference sequence).

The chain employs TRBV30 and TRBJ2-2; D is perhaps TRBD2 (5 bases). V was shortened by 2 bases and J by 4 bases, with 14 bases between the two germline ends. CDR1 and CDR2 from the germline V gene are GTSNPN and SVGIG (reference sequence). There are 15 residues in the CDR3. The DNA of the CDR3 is TGTGCCTGGAGTTCTCTAACTAGTAGCACCGGGGAGCTGTTTTTT. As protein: CAWSSLTSSTGELFF.

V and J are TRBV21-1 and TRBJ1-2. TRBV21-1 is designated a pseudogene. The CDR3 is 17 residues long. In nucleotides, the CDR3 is TGTGCCAGCAGCAAATGTCGGGCCACCTGTTTCAGCTATGGCTACACCTTC. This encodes CASSKCRATCFSYGYTF.

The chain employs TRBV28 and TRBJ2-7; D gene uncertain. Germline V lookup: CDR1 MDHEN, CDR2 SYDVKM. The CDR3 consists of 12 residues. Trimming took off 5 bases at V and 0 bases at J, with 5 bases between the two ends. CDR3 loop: CASSAHSYEQYF. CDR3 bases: TGTGCCAGCAGTGCACACTCCTACGAGCAGTACTTC.

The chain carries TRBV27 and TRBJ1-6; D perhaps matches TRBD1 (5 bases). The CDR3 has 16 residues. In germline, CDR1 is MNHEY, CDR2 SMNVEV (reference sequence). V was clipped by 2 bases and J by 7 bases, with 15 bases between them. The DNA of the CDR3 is TGTGCCAGCAGTTTAGCGGCAGGGATTTGGAATTCACCCCTCCACTTT. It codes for CASSLAAGIWNSPLHF.

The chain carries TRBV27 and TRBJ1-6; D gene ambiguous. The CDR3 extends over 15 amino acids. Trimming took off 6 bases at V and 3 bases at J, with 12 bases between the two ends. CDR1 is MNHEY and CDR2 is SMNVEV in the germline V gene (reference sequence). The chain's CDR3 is CASSYIPNYNSPLHF. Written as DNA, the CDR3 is TGTGCCAGCAGCTATATTCCCAACTATAATTCACCCCTCCACTTT.

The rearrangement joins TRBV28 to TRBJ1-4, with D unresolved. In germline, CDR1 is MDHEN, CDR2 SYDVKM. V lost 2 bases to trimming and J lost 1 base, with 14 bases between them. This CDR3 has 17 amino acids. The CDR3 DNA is TGTGCCAGCAGTTTAGGTAATCCCAGGATAACTAATGAAAAACTGTTTTTT. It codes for CASSLGNPRITNEKLFF. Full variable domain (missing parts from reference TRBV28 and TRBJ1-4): DVKVTQSSRYLVKRTGEKVFLECVQDMDHENMFWYRQDPGLGLRLIYFSYDVKMKEKGDIPEGYSVSREKKERFSLILESASTNQTSMYLCASSLGNPRITNEKLFFGSGTQLSVL.

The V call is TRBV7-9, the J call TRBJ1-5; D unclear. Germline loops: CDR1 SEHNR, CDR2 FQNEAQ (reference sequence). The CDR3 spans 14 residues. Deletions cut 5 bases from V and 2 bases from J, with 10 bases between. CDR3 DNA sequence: TGTGCCAGCAGCATTGGCCACCGCAATCAGCCCCAGCATTTT. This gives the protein CASSIGHRNQPQHF.

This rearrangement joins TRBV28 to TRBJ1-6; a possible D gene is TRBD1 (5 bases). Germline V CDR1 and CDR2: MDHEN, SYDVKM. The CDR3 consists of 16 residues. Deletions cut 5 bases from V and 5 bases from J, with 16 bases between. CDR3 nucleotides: TGTGCCAGCAGTGGACCCGGGACGGTAAATAATTCACCCCTCCACTTT. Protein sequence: CASSGPGTVNNSPLHF.

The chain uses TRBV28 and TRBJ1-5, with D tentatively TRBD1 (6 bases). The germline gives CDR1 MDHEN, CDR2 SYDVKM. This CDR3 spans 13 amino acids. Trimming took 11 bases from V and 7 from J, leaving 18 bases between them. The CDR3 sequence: CAWGRGVGQPQHF. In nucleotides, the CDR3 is TGTGCCTGGGGCAGGGGAGTAGGGCAGCCCCAGCATTTT.

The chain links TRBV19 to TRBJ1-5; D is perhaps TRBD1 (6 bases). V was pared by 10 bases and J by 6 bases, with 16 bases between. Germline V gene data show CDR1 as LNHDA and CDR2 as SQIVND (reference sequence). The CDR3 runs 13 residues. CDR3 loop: CATDRTGLQPQHF. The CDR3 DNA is TGTGCCACTGACAGGACGGGACTTCAGCCCCAGCATTTT.

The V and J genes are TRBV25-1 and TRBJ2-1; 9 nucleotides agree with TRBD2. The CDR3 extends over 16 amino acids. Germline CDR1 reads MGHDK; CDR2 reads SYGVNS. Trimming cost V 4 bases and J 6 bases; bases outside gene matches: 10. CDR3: CASSGFMGLARNEQFF. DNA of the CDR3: TGTGCCAGCAGTGGTTTCATGGGACTAGCCCGCAATGAGCAGTTCTTC.

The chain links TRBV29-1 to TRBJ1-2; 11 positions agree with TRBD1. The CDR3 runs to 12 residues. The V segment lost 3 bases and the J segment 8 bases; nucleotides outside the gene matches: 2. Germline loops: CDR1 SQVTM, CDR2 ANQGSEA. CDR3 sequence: CSVEGQGEGYTF. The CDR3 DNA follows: TGCAGCGTTGAGGGACAGGGGGAAGGCTACACCTTC.

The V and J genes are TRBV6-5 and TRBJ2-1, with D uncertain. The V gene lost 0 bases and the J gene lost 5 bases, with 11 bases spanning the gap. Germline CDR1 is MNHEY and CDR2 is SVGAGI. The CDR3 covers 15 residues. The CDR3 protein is CASSYSAGPNNEQFF. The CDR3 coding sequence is TGTGCCAGCAGTTACTCAGCCGGGCCCAACAATGAGCAGTTCTTC.

This CDR3 reads CASSDSNQGISPLHF. In DNA form, the CDR3 reads TGTGCCAGCAGTGACTCGAATCAGGGGATTTCACCCCTCCACTTT. This sequence joins TRBV6-4 and TRBJ1-6; perhaps TRBD1 as D (6 bases). This CDR3 spans 15 amino acids. Trimming took 0 bases from V and 9 from J, leaving 12 bases between them. Germline CDR1 reads MRHNA; CDR2 reads SNTAGT.

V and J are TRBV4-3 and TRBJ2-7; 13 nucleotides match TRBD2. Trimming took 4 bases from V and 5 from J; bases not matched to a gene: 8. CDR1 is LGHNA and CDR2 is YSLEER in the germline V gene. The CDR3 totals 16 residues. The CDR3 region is CASSPRLAGGLDEQYF. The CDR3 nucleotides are TGCGCCAGCAGCCCCAGACTAGCGGGGGGCCTGGACGAGCAGTACTTC.

Written as DNA, the CDR3 is TGTGCCAGCAGCTTATCCCCTACTTCCCTCAATCAGCCCCAGCATTTT. Amino acids: CASSLSPTSLNQPQHF. The rearrangement links TRBV11-2 to TRBJ1-5; D remains ambiguous. V was pared by 2 bases and J by 3 bases, with 14 bases between. The CDR3 length is 16 residues. Per the germline V gene, CDR1 is SGHAT and CDR2 is FQNNGV.

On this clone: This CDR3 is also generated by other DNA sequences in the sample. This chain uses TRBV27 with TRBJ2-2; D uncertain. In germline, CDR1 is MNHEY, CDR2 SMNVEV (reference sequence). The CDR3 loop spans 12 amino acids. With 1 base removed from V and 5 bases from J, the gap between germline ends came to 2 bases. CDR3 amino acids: CASSLLTGELFF. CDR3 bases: TGTGCCAGCAGTTTATTGACCGGGGAGCTGTTTTTT.

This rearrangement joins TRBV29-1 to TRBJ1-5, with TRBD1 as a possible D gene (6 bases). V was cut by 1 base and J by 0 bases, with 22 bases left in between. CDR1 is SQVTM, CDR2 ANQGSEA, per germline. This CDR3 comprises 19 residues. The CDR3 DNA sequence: TGCAGCGTTGAAGTCTATAGGACAGAGAACCTATATAGCAATCAGCCCCAGCATTTT. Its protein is CSVEVYRTENLYSNQPQHF.